Presented here are 15 T cell receptor beta chains from one specimen sequenced in a study of identical twins (dated by TCRdb to between 2015 and 2016). To prepare the library, 5' RACE was applied. TCRdb records Illumina HiSeq 2000 as the sequencer. TCRdb ran its own pipeline on the public reads, namely fastp trimming at Q25 and MiXCR clone calling, and kept in-frame beta chains. One record per CDR3 amino acid sequence lists the most common genes and DNA. The sample profile shows approximately 210,000 distinct CDR3 sequences; roughly 9.4% of them were found once. Jointly, the top ten make up about 5.5% of the sample. Sequenced input: memory (CD45RO+) T cells sorted from blood. This specimen's cell subset or site label, per the study, means: CD45RO+ enriched T cells. The receptors stem from a woman aged 18-29 years in good health.

This clonotype was counted between two and nine times. This CDR3 is CASSQEGSASGTAKQYF. DNA of the CDR3: TGTGCCAGCAGCCAAGAAGGTTCCGCTAGCGGTACTGCGAAGCAGTACTTC. The chain employs TRBV3-1 and TRBJ2-7; TRBD2 agrees at 7 bases. This CDR3 region has 17 residues. The ends lost 0 bases at V and 8 bases at J; junction bases unmatched: 16. Per the germline V gene, CDR1 is LGHDT and CDR2 is YNNKEL (reference sequence).

This clonotype has at least ten counts. The J gene is TRBJ1-6, the V gene TRBV3-1, with no clear D. Trimming shortened V by 4 bases and J by 4 bases, and 8 bases separated the two germline ends. Germline values: CDR1 LGHDT, CDR2 YNNKEL (reference sequence). The CDR3 has 14 residues. CDR3 residues: CASSRPLYNSPLHF. CDR3 DNA sequence: TGTGCCAGCAGCCGACCGTTGTATAATTCACCCCTCCACTTT.

The V and J genes are TRBV5-1 and TRBJ2-2, with unresolved D. Per the germline V gene, CDR1 is SGHRS and CDR2 is YFSETQ. The CDR3 runs 15 residues. V was trimmed by 0 bases and J by 1 base, leaving 7 bases between them. This CDR3 reads CASSLEQRNTGELFF. The CDR3 DNA reads as TGCGCCAGCAGCTTGGAACAGAGGAACACCGGGGAGCTGTTTTTT. Variable domain in full (rest from reference TRBV5-1 and TRBJ2-2): KAGVTQTPRYLIKTRGQQVTLSCSPISGHRSVSWYQQTPGQGLQFLFEYFSETQRNKGNFPGRFSGRQFSNSRSEMNVSTLELGDSALYLCASSLEQRNTGELFFGEGSRLTVL.

The CDR3 coding sequence is TGTGCCAGCAGTTTAGGGGGAGGGAGGCAAAACATTCAGTACTTC. Its translation: CASSLGGGRQNIQYF. This sequence joins TRBV27 and TRBJ2-4; 7 nucleotides line up with TRBD2. The CDR3 runs 15 residues. The junction had 6 bases not matched to a gene; V was cut back by 2 bases and J by 5 bases. CDR1 is MNHEY, CDR2 SMNVEV, per germline (reference sequence).

This chain links TRBV9 with TRBJ2-2; the D gene is possibly TRBD1 (7 bases). Trimming left V 0 bases short and J 4 bases short, with 13 bases between. CDR1 SGDLS and CDR2 YYNGEE come from the germline V gene. The CDR3 runs 16 residues. CDR3 DNA: TGTGCCAGCAGCGTAGCTCCCCAGGGGGGCACCGGGGAGCTGTTTTTT. This encodes CASSVAPQGGTGELFF.

This chain uses TRBV14 with TRBJ2-7; TRBD1 matches 8 bases. With 1 base clipped from V and 7 bases from J, the junction kept 12 bases outside the gene matches. This CDR3 spans 16 amino acids. In germline, CDR1 is SGHDN, CDR2 FVKESK. CDR3: CASSQVGRQGALEQYF. For the CDR3, the DNA is TGTGCCAGCAGCCAAGTCGGGCGCCAGGGGGCTCTAGAGCAGTACTTC.

CDR3 DNA: TGTGCCAGCAGTTCCCTAGCGGAGGCCCGAGAGACCCAGTACTTC. Protein product: CASSSLAEARETQYF. This sequence joins TRBV25-1 and TRBJ2-5; TRBD2 agrees at 7 bases. Germline trimming cut 5 bases from V and 4 bases from J; bases unmatched to any gene: 10. This CDR3 spans 15 amino acids. The germline gives CDR1 MGHDK, CDR2 SYGVNS.

This clonotype appeared a few times. The J gene is TRBJ2-3, the V gene TRBV9, with TRBD1 as a possible D gene (6 bases). CDR1 and CDR2 from the germline V gene are SGDLS and YYNGEE. V lost 0 bases and J lost 5, with 10 bases in between. This CDR3 has 14 residues. The CDR3 protein is CASSVAGAEDTQYF. Here the CDR3 DNA reads TGTGCCAGCAGCGTAGCAGGGGCCGAAGATACGCAGTATTTT. The variable domain in full, with the rest retrieved from reference TRBV9 and TRBJ2-3, is DSGVTQTPKHLITATGQRVTLRCSPRSGDLSVYWYQQSLDQGLQFLIQYYNGEERAKGNILERFSAQQFPDLHSELNLSSLELGDSALYFCASSVAGAEDTQYFGPGTRLTVL.

Of note for this clonotype: The junction differs from germline at one of its ends, possibly a read error. V is TRBV20-1 and J is TRBJ2-3; 8 bases match TRBD2. The germline V gene has CDR1 DFQATT and CDR2 SNEGSKA (reference sequence). CDR3 length: 15 residues. The CDR3 spells CSARRSGGSTYTQYF. The CDR3 nucleotides are TGCAGTGCTAGACGGAGCGGGGGATCCACATATACGCAGTATTTT.

Only a few counts were recorded for this clonotype. This chain joins TRBV20-1 and TRBJ2-7; the D is unclear. Germline V gives CDR1 DFQATT, CDR2 SNEGSKA (reference sequence). V was trimmed by 3 bases and J by 4 bases, leaving 13 bases between them. This CDR3 comprises 13 residues. The CDR3 here is CSARPGSPYEQYF. In DNA, the CDR3 is TGCAGTGCTAGGCCAGGCTCGCCATACGAGCAGTACTTC.

Remarks on this clonotype: One end of the junction is discordant with germline, which a read error may explain. This rearrangement joins TRBV11-2 to TRBJ2-7, with D uncertain. The CDR3 sequence is 10 residues long. From germline, CDR1 is SGHAT and CDR2 FQNNGV. The CDR3 region has the DNA TGTGCCAGCAGCTTCGGGTTGATGGACTTC. Protein sequence: CASSFGLMDF.

The table lists this clonotype with many counts. The rearrangement uses TRBV5-1 and TRBJ2-5; unclear D gene. Germline values: CDR1 SGHRS, CDR2 YFSETQ. V lost 5 bases, J lost 0 bases, and 11 bases lay in between. The CDR3 runs to 14 residues. The DNA for the CDR3 is TGCGCCAGCAGGCTCATGACGGACCAAGAGACCCAGTACTTC. Protein product: CASRLMTDQETQYF.

The chain joins TRBV6-1 to TRBJ2-1, with 7 positions matching TRBD2. CDR1 and CDR2 (germline): MNHNS, SASEGT. CDR3 length equals 14 residues. J was trimmed by 1 base and V by 7 bases; bases with no gene match: 4. The CDR3 coding sequence is TGTGCCAGCACGGTGGGAGGGTCCTACAATGAGCAGTTCTTC. Translated, it gives CASTVGGSYNEQFF.

The rearrangement joins TRBV5-5 to TRBJ2-7, with D uncertain. Per germline, CDR1 SGHKS and CDR2 YYEKEE (reference sequence). This CDR3 has 12 residues. The V and J ends lost 3 bases and 4 bases respectively, with 8 bases between them. The CDR3: CASSSTPYEQYF. For the CDR3, the DNA is TGTGCCAGCAGCTCCACACCTTACGAGCAGTACTTC.

This chain links TRBV6-5 with TRBJ1-4, with a weak D call TRBD1 (6 bases). CDR1 and CDR2 from the germline V gene are MNHEY and SVGAGI. The V and J ends lost 2 bases and 8 bases respectively, with 15 bases between them. The CDR3 is 15 amino acids. This CDR3 reads CASSYDRRGPEKLFF. CDR3 coding DNA: TGTGCCAGCAGTTACGACCGCCGGGGGCCAGAAAAACTGTTTTTT.